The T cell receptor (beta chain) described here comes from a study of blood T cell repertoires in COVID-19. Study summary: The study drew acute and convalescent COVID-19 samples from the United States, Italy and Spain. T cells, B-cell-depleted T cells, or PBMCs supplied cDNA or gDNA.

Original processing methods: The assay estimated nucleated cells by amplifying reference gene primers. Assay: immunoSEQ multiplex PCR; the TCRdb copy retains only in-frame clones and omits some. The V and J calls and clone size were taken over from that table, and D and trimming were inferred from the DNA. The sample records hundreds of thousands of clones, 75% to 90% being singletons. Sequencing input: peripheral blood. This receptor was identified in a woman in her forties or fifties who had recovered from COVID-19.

CDR3 in amino acids: CASSLEGGLYNEQFF. The CDR3 nucleotides are TGTGCCAGCAGCTTAGAGGGAGGTTTATACAATGAGCAGTTCTTC. The rearrangement links TRBV7-3 to TRBJ2-1; maybe TRBD2 (6 bases). CDR3 length: 15 residues. V was shortened by 2 bases and J by 4 bases, with 12 bases between the two germline ends. Germline V CDR1 and CDR2: SGHTA, FQGTGA.